One sample yielded the 5 T cell receptor beta chains listed below, sequenced in a study of regulatory T cells in long-lasting Graves disease. The time point here: persistent/refractory GD, antithyroid drugs over 5 years with positive TRAb. Following extraction of RNA from PBMCs, that RNA was used to make the TCR library. Construction of TCR beta libraries relied on iRepertoire HTBI primers and on Arm-PCR targeting CDR3 regions. TCRdb analysed the multiplex PCR reads with MiXCR anew, one entry per CDR3 protein. The table includes hundreds of thousands of distinct CDR3 sequences, roughly 21% detected once. The specimen was peripheral blood mononuclear cells (PBMCs), collected when the disease was refractory, from a patient treated with antithyroid drugs. These TCRs come from a female donor with Graves disease.

At least ten counts were recorded for this clonotype. V and J are TRBV6-1 and TRBJ2-7, with D maybe TRBD1 (6 bases). V gave up 2 bases and J gave up 0 bases, with 23 bases separating them. The germline V gene encodes CDR1 MNHNS and CDR2 SASEGT. The CDR3 contains 19 residues. The CDR3 loop reads CASSEPIPLTGRFSYEQYF. CDR3 in DNA: TGTGCCAGCAGTGAACCCATTCCCTTGACAGGACGCTTCTCCTACGAGCAGTACTTC.

The V and J genes are TRBV5-1 and TRBJ1-2; D is possibly TRBD1 (6 bases). The CDR3 is 14 amino acids. The V gene lost 6 bases and the J gene lost 7 bases, with 19 bases spanning the gap. Germline CDR1 reads SGHRS; CDR2 reads YFSETQ. The CDR3 loop is CASMVGLQGPGYTF. The CDR3 DNA follows: TGCGCCAGCATGGTTGGGCTACAGGGTCCTGGCTACACCTTC.

This clonotype was counted many times. This chain uses TRBV7-2 with TRBJ2-4; TRBD1 is a possible D gene (6 bases). This CDR3 comprises 17 residues. Trimming pared 3 bases from V and 2 bases from J, leaving 17 bases between. CDR1 and CDR2 (germline): SGHTA, FQGNSA. CDR3 bases: TGTGCCAGCAGCTTGGGGCCCCAACAGGGACCCAAAAACATTCAGTACTTC. Its translation is CASSLGPQQGPKNIQYF. Drawing the rest from reference TRBV7-2 and TRBJ2-4, the complete variable domain is GAGVSQSPSNKVTEKGKDVELRCDPISGHTALYWYRQSLGQGLEFLIYFQGNSAPDKSGLPSDRFSAERTGGSVSTLTIQRTQQEDSAVYLCASSLGPQQGPKNIQYFGAGTRLSVL.

With respect to this clonotype: A far more abundant clone sits one base away, making this likely a read error. The chain employs TRBV28 and TRBJ1-1, with unresolved D. The CDR3 runs to 14 residues. Germline V CDR1 and CDR2: MDHEN, SYDVKM. The CDR3 spells CASSFRGWNTVAFF. CDR3 in DNA: TGTGCCAGCAGTTTCCGAGGGTGGAACACTGTAGCTTTCTTT.

This clonotype occurred many times. The genes are TRBV30 and TRBJ1-1, with D perhaps TRBD1 (5 bases). This CDR3 is built from 13 residues. Germline lookup yields CDR1 GTSNPN and CDR2 SVGIG (reference sequence). V lost 4 bases, J lost 1 base, and 10 bases lay in between. The DNA for the CDR3 is TGTGCCTGGACCTGGGGACCGAACACTGAAGCTTTCTTT. This sequence encodes CAWTWGPNTEAFF.